This TCR beta chain was captured in a study of shared clonotypes between healthy human individuals. This CDR3 has 14 residues. The V gene's germline CDR1 is SQVTM and CDR2 ANQGSEA. V lost 2 bases to trimming and J lost 6 bases; unmatched junction nucleotides: 10. Only in-frame clones appear in the TCRdb table, and some are missing; sequencing was by immunoSEQ multiplex PCR. Here the sample spans some 650,000 clones, around 97% being singletons. This sequence was found in a woman in her twenties or thirties in good health. Sequencing used naive CD4+ T cells sorted from blood. Subset described: CD45RA+ positively selected. This rearrangement joins TRBV29-1 to TRBJ2-7; 7 bases align to TRBD1. CDR3 nucleotides: TGCAGCGTTGAATGGGACAGTGTTGTACGCGAGCAGTACTTC. This translates into CSVEWDSVVREQYF.